What follows are 23 T cell receptor beta chains derived from one specimen sequenced in a study of blood T cell repertoires in COVID-19. Generated by immunoSEQ multiplex PCR, the TCRdb table keeps only in-frame clones and is missing some. The sample comprises about 61,000 clones, 91% of which are singletons, and 8.6% rests with the top ten. The material sequenced was peripheral blood. The receptors stem from a human donor in a cohort sampled during active COVID-19.

The gene calls are TRBV24-1 and TRBJ2-6; TRBD2 might be the D (7 bases). Germline-derived CDR1 and CDR2 are KGHDR and SFDVKD. V was clipped by 12 bases and J by 5 bases, with 16 bases between them. The CDR3 is 14 amino acids. The CDR3 DNA reads as TGTGCCGACCCCGGGGGGCGCTGGGCCAACGTCCTGACTTTC. Protein product: CADPGGRWANVLTF.

V and J are TRBV13 and TRBJ1-1, with D unresolved. Germline values: CDR1 PRHDT, CDR2 FYEKMQ (reference sequence). The CDR3 consists of 12 residues. The V and J ends lost 5 bases and 0 bases respectively, with 4 bases between them. CDR3 DNA sequence: TGTGCCAGCAGCCAGGTGAACACTGAAGCTTTCTTT. Encoded protein: CASSQVNTEAFF. The full variable domain, with the rest looked up from reference TRBV13 and TRBJ1-1, is AAGVIQSPRHLIKEKRETATLKCYPIPRHDTVYWYQQGPGQDPQFLISFYEKMQSDKGSIPDRFSAQQFSDYHSELNMSSLELGDSALYFCASSQVNTEAFFGQGTRLTVV.

The V call is TRBV30, the J call TRBJ2-5; 10 nucleotides align to TRBD1. The CDR3 has 15 residues. V trimming: 2 bases; J trimming: 3 bases; junction bases outside the gene matches: 6. The V gene's germline CDR1 is GTSNPN and CDR2 SVGIG (reference sequence). The CDR3 region is CAWSTTGGGKETQYF. CDR3 in DNA: TGTGCCTGGAGTACGACAGGGGGCGGTAAAGAGACCCAGTACTTC.

The chain recombines TRBV30 with TRBJ2-1, with D unclear. With 2 bases removed from V and 3 bases from J, the gap between germline ends came to 8 bases. CDR1 and CDR2 (germline): GTSNPN, SVGIG (reference sequence). This CDR3 spans 13 amino acids. CDR3 sequence reads: CAWSMAGYNEQFF. CDR3 coding DNA: TGTGCCTGGAGTATGGCAGGCTACAATGAGCAGTTCTTC.

The rearrangement joins TRBV7-2 to TRBJ2-7, with 9 bases aligning to TRBD2. The V gene end was trimmed by 5 bases and the J gene end by 6 bases; junction bases not matched to a gene: 5. The CDR3 consists of 13 residues. Germline lookup yields CDR1 SGHTA and CDR2 FQGNSA. This CDR3 reads CASSLGTSLEQYF. DNA of the CDR3: TGTGCCAGCAGCCTTGGGACTAGCCTCGAGCAGTACTTC. Combining the CDR3 with reference TRBV7-2 and TRBJ2-7 gives the whole variable domain GAGVSQSPSNKVTEKGKDVELRCDPISGHTALYWYRQSLGQGLEFLIYFQGNSAPDKSGLPSDRFSAERTGGSVSTLTIQRTQQEDSAVYLCASSLGTSLEQYFGPGTRLTVT.

The chain carries TRBV9 and TRBJ1-2; 7 bases agree with TRBD1. Germline CDR1 reads SGDLS; CDR2 reads YYNGEE. The CDR3 runs 15 residues. J was trimmed by 3 bases and V by 3 bases; bases with no gene match: 8. This CDR3 is CASSGQGLRYYGYTF. In nucleotides, the CDR3 is TGTGCCAGCAGCGGACAGGGCCTACGTTACTATGGCTACACCTTC.

CDR3 sequence: CAGQGDLTNEKLFF. The CDR3 region has the DNA TGTGCGGGACAGGGGGATTTAACTAATGAAAAACTGTTTTTT. The rearrangement joins TRBV6-8 to TRBJ1-4, with 11 bases fitting TRBD1. CDR3 length: 14 residues. CDR1 is MNHGY and CDR2 is SAAAGT in the germline V gene.

J is TRBJ2-7 and V is TRBV4-1, with 9 bases that match TRBD1. The CDR3 is made up of 20 amino acids. The germline gives CDR1 MGHRA, CDR2 YSYEKL. V dropped 4 bases and J dropped 3; count of bases not matched to a gene: 22. The CDR3 loop is CASSRFQGQGQGRGSYEQYF. In DNA, the CDR3 is TGCGCCAGCAGCCGTTTTCAGGGACAGGGTCAGGGGAGAGGTAGCTACGAGCAGTACTTC.

The chain combines TRBV3-1 (or the pseudogene TRBV3-2) with TRBJ2-1; 12 bases map to TRBD2. V shed 4 bases and J 14 bases; nucleotides not matched to a gene: 9. This CDR3 is 14 amino acids long. Per the germline V gene, CDR1 is LGHDT and CDR2 is YNNKEL (reference sequence). CDR3 nucleotides: TGTGCCAGCAGCCGAGGACTAGCGGGAACGGGGGAGTTCTTC. This sequence encodes CASSRGLAGTGEFF.

This chain joins TRBV5-5 and TRBJ1-6, with 7 bases fitting TRBD1. This CDR3 is 17 amino acids long. After removal of 4 bases from V and 5 bases from J, the junction contained 12 bases not matched to a gene. The germline V gene has CDR1 SGHKS and CDR2 YYEKEE (reference sequence). The DNA of the CDR3 is TGTGCCAGCAGCCCAATTGTAGGGACAGAGAATAATTCACCCCTCCACTTT. Its translation: CASSPIVGTENNSPLHF. Complete variable domain (other parts from reference TRBV5-5 and TRBJ1-6): DAGVTQSPTHLIKTRGQQVTLRCSPISGHKSVSWYQQVLGQGPQFIFQYYEKEERGRGNFPDRFSARQFPNYSSELNVNALLLGDSALYLCASSPIVGTENNSPLHFGNGTRLTVT.

The V gene is TRBV3-1 (or the pseudogene TRBV3-2), the J gene TRBJ1-1; tentative D call: TRBD1 (5 bases). V was shortened by 4 bases and J by 5 bases, with 17 bases between the two germline ends. The germline V gene encodes CDR1 LGHDT and CDR2 YNNKEL (reference sequence). The CDR3 loop spans 15 amino acids. This CDR3 is CASSPRQPPSTEAFF. CDR3 coding DNA: TGTGCCAGCAGCCCCAGACAGCCCCCTTCGACTGAAGCTTTCTTT.

The rearrangement joins TRBV30 to TRBJ1-6, with a weak D call TRBD1 (6 bases). Looked up from germline, CDR1 is GTSNPN and CDR2 is SVGIG (reference sequence). The CDR3 is 13 amino acids. Trimming shortened V by 4 bases and J by 4 bases, and 8 bases separated the two germline ends. The CDR3 loop reads CAWKGQYNSPLHF. The CDR3 DNA reads TGTGCCTGGAAGGGACAATATAATTCACCCCTCCACTTT.

This clone has only one observation. V is TRBV7-3 and J is TRBJ2-1; 7 nucleotides line up with TRBD1. The junction had 12 bases not matched to a gene; V was cut back by 1 base and J by 3 bases. Germline V gives CDR1 SGHTA, CDR2 FQGTGA. This CDR3 contains 18 residues. The CDR3 DNA reads TGTGCCAGCAGCTTAAAGGGCCCCACAGGGGTAGGCTACAATGAGCAGTTCTTC. It translates to CASSLKGPTGVGYNEQFF.

The chain uses TRBV5-1 and TRBJ2-3; 9 bases match TRBD2. With 4 bases clipped from V and 6 bases from J, the junction kept 6 bases outside the gene matches. Germline CDR1 is SGHRS and CDR2 is YFSETQ. The CDR3 covers 14 residues. CDR3 sequence: CASSLGTSYDTQYF. In DNA, the CDR3 is TGCGCCAGCAGCCTCGGGACTAGCTATGATACGCAGTATTTT.

The CDR3 spells CASSLVRGPDEQFF. The CDR3, as DNA: TGCGCCAGCAGCTTGGTGAGGGGGCCCGATGAGCAGTTCTTC. The rearrangement links TRBV5-1 to TRBJ2-1; TRBD1 agrees at 7 bases. V lost 0 bases, J lost 8 bases, and 5 bases stayed unmatched. The CDR3 is made up of 14 amino acids. Germline lookup yields CDR1 SGHRS and CDR2 YFSETQ.

The rearrangement uses TRBV14 and TRBJ2-4; TRBD2 aligns across 8 bases. The CDR3 has 16 amino acids. The germline gives CDR1 SGHDN, CDR2 FVKESK. After removal of 2 bases from V and 4 bases from J, the junction contained 7 bases not matched to a gene. The CDR3: CASSQSGTRAKNIQYF. CDR3 DNA sequence: TGTGCCAGCAGCCAATCCGGGACTAGGGCGAAAAACATTCAGTACTTC.

V and J are TRBV28 and TRBJ2-2, with 7 bases that match TRBD1. CDR1 and CDR2 (germline): MDHEN, SYDVKM. The CDR3 runs to 15 residues. V shed 4 bases, J shed 2 bases, and the junction held 4 bases outside the gene matches. The chain's CDR3 is CASSWGTENTGELFF. CDR3 nucleotides: TGTGCCAGCAGTTGGGGGACAGAAAACACCGGGGAGCTGTTTTTT.

This sequence joins TRBV30 and TRBJ1-5; D gene unclear. Trimming shortened V by 2 bases and J by 1 base, and 18 bases separated the two germline ends. The CDR3 consists of 17 residues. The germline V gene encodes CDR1 GTSNPN and CDR2 SVGIG (reference sequence). The CDR3 DNA is TGTGCCTGGAGTCCGACGACAACGGGATTGAGCAATCAGCCCCAGCATTTT. This sequence encodes CAWSPTTTGLSNQPQHF.

This chain links TRBV7-3 with TRBJ2-3, with D maybe TRBD2 (6 bases). This CDR3 is built from 15 residues. Germline V gene sequence: CDR1 SGHTA, CDR2 FQGTGA. Trimming stripped 2 bases from V and 1 base from J, with 10 bases between. The CDR3 loop reads CASSLWASGTDTQYF. The DNA of the CDR3 is TGTGCCAGCAGCTTATGGGCTAGCGGCACAGATACGCAGTATTTT.

The V call is TRBV5-5, the J call TRBJ2-7; the D gene is possibly TRBD2 (5 bases). This CDR3 comprises 16 residues. The V end lost 0 bases, the J end lost 4 bases, and 17 bases lay between the germline ends. CDR1 and CDR2 (germline): SGHKS, YYEKEE (reference sequence). Here the CDR3 DNA reads TGTGCCAGCAGCTTGGGGAGGTGGGAGACCACGTACGAGCAGTACTTC. It codes for CASSLGRWETTYEQYF.

V and J are TRBV7-8 and TRBJ1-4; TRBD1 matches 7 bases. The germline gives CDR1 SGHVS, CDR2 FQNEAQ. This CDR3 has 15 amino acids. V trimming: 6 bases; J trimming: 4 bases; junction bases outside the gene matches: 8. CDR3 sequence: CASRPGGAGNEKLFF. DNA of the CDR3: TGTGCCAGCAGACCAGGGGGAGCGGGTAATGAAAAACTGTTTTTT.

The CDR3 here is CASSVQSTDTQYF. For the CDR3, the DNA is TGTGCCAGTAGTGTACAAAGCACAGATACGCAGTATTTT. The rearrangement uses TRBV19 and TRBJ2-3, with D hard to call. Deletions cut 5 bases from V and 0 bases from J, with 6 bases between. Per the germline V gene, CDR1 is LNHDA and CDR2 is SQIVND (reference sequence). The CDR3 length is 13 residues.

The gene calls are TRBV5-1 and TRBJ2-3; 7 bases map to TRBD1. Germline assignment: CDR1 SGHRS and CDR2 YFSETQ. This CDR3 is 15 amino acids long. With V trimmed by 4 bases and J by 0 bases, 5 bases remained unmatched. The CDR3 region is CASSVTGRSTDTQYF. CDR3 nucleotide sequence: TGCGCCAGCAGCGTGACAGGGCGAAGCACAGATACGCAGTATTTT.